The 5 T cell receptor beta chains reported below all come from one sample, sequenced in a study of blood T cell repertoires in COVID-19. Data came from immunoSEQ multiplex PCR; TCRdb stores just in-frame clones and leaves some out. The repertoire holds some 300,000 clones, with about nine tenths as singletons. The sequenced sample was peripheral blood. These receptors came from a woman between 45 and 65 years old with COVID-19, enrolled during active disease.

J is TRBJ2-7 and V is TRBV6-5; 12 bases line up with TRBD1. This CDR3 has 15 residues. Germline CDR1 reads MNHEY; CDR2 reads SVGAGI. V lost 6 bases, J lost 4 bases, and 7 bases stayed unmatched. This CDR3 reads CASRYGTGGEYEQYF. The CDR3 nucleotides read TGTGCCAGCAGGTATGGGACAGGGGGCGAGTACGAGCAGTACTTC.

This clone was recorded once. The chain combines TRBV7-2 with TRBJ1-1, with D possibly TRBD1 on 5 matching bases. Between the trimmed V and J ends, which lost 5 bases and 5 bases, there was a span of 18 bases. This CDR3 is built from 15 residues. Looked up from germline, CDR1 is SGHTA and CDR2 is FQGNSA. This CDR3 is CASSGLTSGGTEAFF. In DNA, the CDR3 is TGTGCCAGCAGCGGATTGACTAGCGGGGGGACTGAAGCTTTCTTT.

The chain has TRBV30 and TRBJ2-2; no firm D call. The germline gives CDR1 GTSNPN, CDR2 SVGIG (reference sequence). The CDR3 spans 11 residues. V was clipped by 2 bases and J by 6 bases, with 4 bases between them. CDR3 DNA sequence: TGTGCCTGGAGTCAGTCCGGGGAGCTGTTTTTT. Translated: CAWSQSGELFF. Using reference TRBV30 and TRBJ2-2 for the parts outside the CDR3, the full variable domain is SQTIHQWPATLVQPVGSPLSLECTVEGTSNPNLYWYRQAAGRGLQLLFYSVGIGQISSEVPQNLSASRPQDRQFILSSKKLLLSDSGFYLCAWSQSGELFFGEGSRLTVL.

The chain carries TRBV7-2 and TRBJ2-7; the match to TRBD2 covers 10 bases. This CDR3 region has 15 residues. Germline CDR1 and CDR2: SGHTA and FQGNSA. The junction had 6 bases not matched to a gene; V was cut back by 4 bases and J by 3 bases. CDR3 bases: TGTGCCAGCAGCTCGCCGGGACTAGCGATCTACGAGCAGTACTTC. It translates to CASSSPGLAIYEQYF.

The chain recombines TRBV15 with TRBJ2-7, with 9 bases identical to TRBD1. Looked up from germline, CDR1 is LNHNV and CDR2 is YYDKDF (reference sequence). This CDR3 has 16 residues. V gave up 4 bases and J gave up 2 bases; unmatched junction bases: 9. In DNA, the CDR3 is TGTGCCACCAGCACGAATGACAGGGGGGAACCCTACGAGCAGTACTTC. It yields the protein CATSTNDRGEPYEQYF.